These 27 T cell receptor beta chains were all obtained from the same sample, sequenced in a study of blood T cell repertoires in COVID-19. Here immunoSEQ multiplex PCR was the method, and the copy in TCRdb shows in-frame clones only, minus some. This sample yields roughly 400,000 clones, of which about 92% are seen a single time; about 0.57% belongs to the top ten. Material for sequencing was PBMCs or T cells enriched from blood (not recorded which). The receptors were gathered from a man in his late teens or twenties who had recovered from COVID-19.

This chain connects TRBV2 to TRBJ1-5; 7 bases map to TRBD1. V lost 9 bases, J lost 2 bases, and 1 base stayed unmatched. Germline assignment: CDR1 SNHLY and CDR2 FYNNEI. The CDR3 contains 12 residues. The DNA for the CDR3 is TGTGCCAGAGGACAGGGCAATCAGCCCCAGCATTTT. Its translation: CARGQGNQPQHF.

CDR3 sequence: CASSQLAGTSSYNEQFF. In DNA form, the CDR3 reads TGTGCCAGCAGCCAACTAGCGGGGACTAGCTCCTACAATGAGCAGTTCTTC. The chain is built from TRBV3-1 (or the pseudogene TRBV3-2) and TRBJ2-1, with 9 bases that match TRBD2. Trimming at V came to 2 bases and at J to 0 bases, leaving 5 bases not matched to a gene. This CDR3 contains 17 residues. Germline-derived CDR1 and CDR2 are LGHDT and YNNKEL (reference sequence).

The rearrangement links TRBV7-6 to TRBJ1-5; D is possibly TRBD1 (5 bases). The CDR3 length is 16 residues. Per the germline V gene, CDR1 is SGHVS and CDR2 is FNYEAQ. V dropped 6 bases and J dropped 1 base, with 16 bases sitting between them. CDR3 sequence (DNA): TGTGCCAGCAGTTTGGGTACAGGCCAGAGCAATCAGCCCCAGCATTTT. Amino acids: CASSLGTGQSNQPQHF. Variable domain in full (rest from reference TRBV7-6 and TRBJ1-5): GAGVSQSPRYKVTKRGQDVALRCDPISGHVSLYWYRQALGQGPEFLTYFNYEAQQDKSGLPNDRFSAERPEGSISTLTIQRTEQRDSAMYRCASSLGTGQSNQPQHFGDGTRLSIL.

The genes are TRBV10-3 and TRBJ1-6, with 7 bases aligning to TRBD1. J lost 4 bases, V lost 10 bases, and 4 bases had no gene match. The V gene's germline CDR1 is ENHRY and CDR2 SYGVKD. The CDR3 loop spans 13 amino acids. In DNA form, the CDR3 reads TGTGCCACCGGACAGGATTATAATTCACCCCTCCACTTT. Amino acid sequence: CATGQDYNSPLHF.

This chain uses TRBV29-1 with TRBJ2-5; tentatively, D is TRBD2 (5 bases). The V gene's germline CDR1 is SQVTM and CDR2 ANQGSEA. V was trimmed by 3 bases and J by 2 bases, leaving 13 bases between them. CDR3 length: 14 amino acids. The CDR3 sequence is CSVEWEYNQETQYF. DNA for the CDR3: TGCAGCGTTGAGTGGGAGTACAATCAAGAGACCCAGTACTTC.

V is TRBV9 and J is TRBJ2-1; 7 nucleotides match TRBD2. J was trimmed by 3 bases and V by 5 bases; bases with no gene match: 11. CDR3 size: 16 residues. Germline lookup yields CDR1 SGDLS and CDR2 YYNGEE. CDR3 sequence: CASSRLGLADYNEQFF. CDR3 DNA sequence: TGTGCCAGCAGTCGTTTGGGGCTAGCGGACTACAATGAGCAGTTCTTC.

V and J are TRBV19 and TRBJ1-1, with a tentative D call TRBD1 (5 bases). Trimming took off 3 bases at V and 6 bases at J, with 11 bases between the two ends. This CDR3 spans 13 amino acids. Germline lookup yields CDR1 LNHDA and CDR2 SQIVND (reference sequence). As DNA, the CDR3 is TGTGCCAGTAGTATCCTAGGGGAGGCTGAAGCTTTCTTT. Amino acid sequence: CASSILGEAEAFF.

The J gene is TRBJ1-6, the V gene TRBV4-1, with TRBD1 identical over 9 bases. V lost 1 base and J lost 7; bases outside the gene matches: 5. The CDR3 consists of 16 residues. Per the germline V gene, CDR1 is MGHRA and CDR2 is YSYEKL. CDR3 amino acids: CASSQGTGATNSPLHF. Written as DNA, the CDR3 is TGCGCCAGCAGCCAAGGGACAGGGGCTACCAATTCACCCCTCCACTTT.

The rearrangement links TRBV5-8 to TRBJ1-4; 7 bases are shared with TRBD1. Germline lookup yields CDR1 SGHTS and CDR2 YDEGEE. The CDR3 loop spans 15 amino acids. V shed 4 bases and J 6 bases; nucleotides not matched to a gene: 9. Written as DNA, the CDR3 is TGTGCCAGCAGCACCTACAGGGGATGGGATGAAAAACTGTTTTTT. Translated: CASSTYRGWDEKLFF.

This clone was counted once. The gene calls are TRBV20-1 and TRBJ2-3; D is unclear. The CDR3 has 14 residues. Trimming cost V 3 bases and J 4 bases, with 14 bases left between them. Looked up from germline, CDR1 is DFQATT and CDR2 is SNEGSKA (reference sequence). The DNA for the CDR3 is TGCAGTGCTAGTTTCCCGGTGGGCCCAGATACGCAGTATTTT. Translating gives CSASFPVGPDTQYF.

The V gene is TRBV28, the J gene TRBJ2-1; tentative D call: TRBD2 (5 bases). V was pared by 4 bases and J by 3 bases, with 13 bases between. Germline V gene data show CDR1 as MDHEN and CDR2 as SYDVKM. The CDR3 covers 15 residues. For the CDR3, the DNA is TGTGCCAGCAGTTCCTATGAGGGAGTCTACAATGAGCAGTTCTTC. It encodes CASSSYEGVYNEQFF.

The chain employs TRBV7-3 and TRBJ1-1, with 7 bases matching TRBD1. V gave up 2 bases and J gave up 0 bases; unmatched junction bases: 12. The CDR3 sequence is 18 residues long. Germline V lookup: CDR1 SGHTA, CDR2 FQGTGA. The CDR3 loop is CASSLGWREGQLNTEAFF. The CDR3 nucleotides are TGTGCCAGCAGCTTAGGCTGGCGGGAGGGACAGTTGAACACTGAAGCTTTCTTT.

In DNA, the CDR3 is TGTGCCAGCAGCTCCCAGGGGTCTAGCAATCAGCCCCAGCATTTT. Protein sequence: CASSSQGSSNQPQHF. This chain links TRBV5-5 with TRBJ1-5; D might be TRBD1 (6 bases). From germline, CDR1 is SGHKS and CDR2 YYEKEE (reference sequence). V dropped 3 bases and J dropped 0 bases, with 10 bases sitting between them. The CDR3 extends over 15 amino acids.

The genes are TRBV5-1 and TRBJ1-1; D is undetermined. Per germline, CDR1 SGHRS and CDR2 YFSETQ. V was trimmed by 1 base and J by 3 bases, leaving 10 bases between them. This CDR3 region has 14 residues. CDR3 loop: CASSLRDRDTEAFF. CDR3 sequence (DNA): TGCGCCAGCAGCTTGCGGGATAGGGACACTGAAGCTTTCTTT.

The V call is TRBV7-9, the J call TRBJ2-3; 10 bases fit TRBD2. Germline V lookup: CDR1 SEHNR, CDR2 FQNEAQ (reference sequence). V shed 1 base and J 2 bases; nucleotides not matched to a gene: 3. The CDR3 spans 16 residues. CDR3 nucleotide sequence: TGTGCCAGCAGCTTAGAGCGGGAGGGACCCACAGATACGCAGTATTTT. This translates into CASSLEREGPTDTQYF.

To note about this clone: This sample also contains other DNA sequences that code for the same CDR3. The chain has TRBV12-3 or TRBV12-4 and TRBJ1-2; D is unclear. CDR3 length: 13 amino acids. Trimming shortened V by 2 bases and J by 5 bases, and 9 bases separated the two germline ends. The CDR3 reads CASSLTGTYGYTF. Written as DNA, the CDR3 is TGTGCCAGCAGTTTAACGGGAACTTATGGCTACACCTTC.

Only one count was recorded for this clone. The V and J genes are TRBV18 and TRBJ2-7, with D maybe TRBD2 (5 bases). Per the germline V gene, CDR1 is KGHSH and CDR2 is LQKENI. The CDR3 totals 16 residues. V lost 2 bases and J lost 4, with 18 bases in between. In DNA form, the CDR3 reads TGTGCCAGCTCACCATTCGCACCATCGACTACATACGAGCAGTACTTC. Translating it yields CASSPFAPSTTYEQYF.

This chain links TRBV6-5 with TRBJ1-2; 8 bases fit TRBD1. The CDR3 is made up of 13 amino acids. The trim removed 7 bases at V and 5 bases at J, leaving 6 bases unmatched. Looked up from germline, CDR1 is MNHEY and CDR2 is SVGAGI. Here the CDR3 reads CASTADRVYGYTF. Written as DNA, the CDR3 is TGTGCCAGCACCGCGGACAGGGTTTATGGCTACACCTTC.

V gene TRBV15 combines with J gene TRBJ2-3; TRBD1 agrees at 10 bases. The V gene's germline CDR1 is LNHNV and CDR2 YYDKDF (reference sequence). The ends lost 4 bases at V and 4 bases at J; junction bases unmatched: 8. The CDR3 runs 16 residues. The CDR3 nucleotides are TGTGCCACCAGCAATTTTGGGACAGGGGTCCCAGATACGCAGTATTTT. Amino acids: CATSNFGTGVPDTQYF.

Note on this clone: One end of the junction is discordant with germline, which a read error may explain. This chain joins TRBV27 and TRBJ2-1; 8 nucleotides line up with TRBD1. Germline V gene data show CDR1 as MNHEY and CDR2 as SMNVEV (reference sequence). The CDR3 totals 17 residues. In DNA, the CDR3 is TGTGCCAGCAGTATATCTGGGGGACAGGTTACCTACAATGAGCAGTTCTTC. It is translated as CASSISGGQVTYNEQFF.

CDR3 region: CASSSLASGKVARNTEAFF. CDR3 nucleotides: TGTGCCAGCAGCTCCCTGGCGTCAGGGAAGGTCGCAAGGAACACTGAAGCTTTCTTT. The chain is built from TRBV13 and TRBJ1-1, with D perhaps matching TRBD1 (5 bases). CDR3 size: 19 residues. Trimming removed 4 bases from V and 1 base from J, with 25 bases in between. Germline CDR1 reads PRHDT; CDR2 reads FYEKMQ (reference sequence). The variable domain in full, completed from reference TRBV13 and TRBJ1-1, reads AAGVIQSPRHLIKEKRETATLKCYPIPRHDTVYWYQQGPGQDPQFLISFYEKMQSDKGSIPDRFSAQQFSDYHSELNMSSLELGDSALYFCASSSLASGKVARNTEAFFGQGTRLTVV.

This clone was seen a few times. The chain recombines TRBV15 with TRBJ1-5; 7 bases are a match to TRBD1. V gave up 0 bases and J gave up 5 bases; unmatched junction bases: 10. CDR3 size: 17 residues. Per the germline V gene, CDR1 is LNHNV and CDR2 is YYDKDF (reference sequence). The CDR3 sequence: CATSRELPTGLYQPQHF. The CDR3 DNA follows: TGTGCCACCAGCAGAGAGCTTCCGACAGGGCTCTATCAGCCCCAGCATTTT.

This clone has only a few counts. In DNA, the CDR3 is TGTGCCAGCTCACCAATGCAGGGTTTCGAGTCACCCCTCCACTTT. As protein: CASSPMQGFESPLHF. The chain carries TRBV18 and TRBJ1-6; possibly TRBD1 for D (5 bases). Deletions cut 2 bases from V and 10 bases from J, with 15 bases between. The CDR3 loop spans 15 amino acids. Germline V CDR1 and CDR2: KGHSH, LQKENI.

The chain has TRBV14 and TRBJ1-6; the D gene is possibly TRBD1 (5 bases). Germline V gene lookup returns CDR1 SGHDN and CDR2 FVKESK. CDR3 length: 15 amino acids. Trimming pared 1 base from V and 11 bases from J, leaving 15 bases between. CDR3 DNA: TGTGCCAGCAGCCAAGCCGACCCTGTAGGGGCACCCCTCCACTTT. Protein sequence: CASSQADPVGAPLHF.

V is TRBV28 and J is TRBJ1-1, with D hard to call. The length of the CDR3 is 11 residues. CDR1 is MDHEN and CDR2 is SYDVKM in the germline V gene. V was clipped by 3 bases and J by 5 bases, with 4 bases between them. CDR3 in amino acids: CASSLRTEAFF. CDR3 DNA sequence: TGTGCCAGCAGTTTGAGGACTGAAGCTTTCTTT.

The rearrangement links TRBV19 to TRBJ2-7; the match to TRBD1 covers 10 bases. Germline assignment: CDR1 LNHDA and CDR2 SQIVND (reference sequence). The CDR3 length is 15 residues. Trimming removed 5 bases from V and 4 bases from J; junction bases left unmatched: 8. The CDR3 DNA reads TGTGCCAGTAGTGCGCGACAGGGGGCGGGTTACGAGCAGTACTTC. This encodes CASSARQGAGYEQYF.

V usage is TRBV28 and J usage is TRBJ1-2, with 7 bases that match TRBD1. This CDR3 contains 14 residues. Trimming removed 2 bases from V and 8 bases from J; junction bases left unmatched: 8. The germline V gene encodes CDR1 MDHEN and CDR2 SYDVKM. The CDR3, as DNA: TGTGCCAGCAGTTTACAGGGACAGTTTAGAGGCTACACCTTC. Amino acids: CASSLQGQFRGYTF.